This T cell receptor beta chain was retrieved from a study of OX40 agonist ivuxolimab in advanced cancers. Some clones are missing from TCRdb's copy, which holds only in-frame ones; the method was immunoSEQ multiplex PCR. Of 30,000 or so clones in the sample, 80% to 85% were seen once. Comments on this clone: The junction shows a germline mismatch at one end, possibly a read error.

Here the sequenced sample was CD4+ or CD8+ T cells sorted from blood, taken in a trial of the OX40 agonist ivuxolimab. The origin of this receptor is an adult with an advanced solid tumor such as melanoma, head and neck, liver or kidney cancer.

The CDR3 nucleotides are TGCGCCAGCAGCCAAGAAAGGGCGGGGCCGGGTGTCTTC. Translated, it gives CASSQERAGPGVF. The V gene is TRBV4-1, the J gene TRBJ2-1, with D possibly matching TRBD2 (6 bases). CDR1 is MGHRA, CDR2 YSYEKL, per germline. The CDR3 contains 13 residues.